These 27 T cell receptor beta chains originate from one sample sequenced in a study of T cell responses to AZD1222 COVID-19 vaccine. Method: immunoSEQ multiplex PCR; TCRdb's copy keeps in-frame clones and lacks some. The table includes some 150,000 clones, about nine tenths detected once. Specimen: peripheral blood, collected on day 0 of MenACWY control vaccination. Receptors were obtained from an adult in good health.

V usage is TRBV7-9 and J usage is TRBJ1-4; D is perhaps TRBD1 (5 bases). CDR1 is SEHNR, CDR2 FQNEAQ, per germline (reference sequence). The CDR3 totals 15 residues. V was shortened by 5 bases and J by 8 bases, with 18 bases between the two germline ends. CDR3 nucleotide sequence: TGTGCCAGCAGCCCCCCCGGGACTGGGGGGGAAAAACTGTTTTTT. Protein: CASSPPGTGGEKLFF.

The rearrangement links TRBV7-9 to TRBJ2-7; 11 nucleotides line up with TRBD1. Germline values: CDR1 SEHNR, CDR2 FQNEAQ (reference sequence). The ends lost 6 bases at V and 2 bases at J; junction bases unmatched: 3. This CDR3 comprises 14 residues. In nucleotides, the CDR3 is TGTGCCAGCAGTTCGGGACAGGGGGCCTACGAGCAGTACTTC. It specifies CASSSGQGAYEQYF. Looking up the rest from reference TRBV7-9 and TRBJ2-7 gives the full variable domain: DTGVSQNPRHKITKRGQNVTFRCDPISEHNRLYWYRQTLGQGPEFLTYFQNEAQLEKSRLLSDRFSAERPKGSFSTLEIQRTEQGDSAMYLCASSSGQGAYEQYFGPGTRLTVT.

The chain recombines TRBV21-1 with TRBJ2-1; the table's D call, TRBD2, has no DNA check behind it. TRBV21-1 is an annotated pseudogene. There are 17 residues in the CDR3. DNA of the CDR3: TGTGCCAGCAGCAAAAACGGGACTAGCGGTGGGTGCGATGAGCAGTTCTTC. Protein product: CASSKNGTSGGCDEQFF.

V and J are TRBV5-4 and TRBJ2-3; D remains ambiguous. Germline CDR1 is SGHNT and CDR2 is YYREEE (reference sequence). V gave up 4 bases and J gave up 3 bases, with 3 bases separating them. This CDR3 region has 11 residues. The CDR3 loop is CASSLTDTQYF. CDR3 nucleotides: TGTGCCAGCAGCCTGACAGATACGCAGTATTTT.

This sequence joins TRBV28 and TRBJ1-2; D gene uncertain. Looked up from germline, CDR1 is MDHEN and CDR2 is SYDVKM. Trimming pared 6 bases from V and 0 bases from J, leaving 17 bases between. The CDR3 length is 16 residues. The CDR3 region is CASRIPTGEANYGYTF. The CDR3 bases are TGTGCCAGCAGGATTCCTACCGGGGAAGCTAACTATGGCTACACCTTC.

The chain has TRBV5-1 and TRBJ1-1, with TRBD1 identical over 8 bases. V lost 2 bases to trimming and J lost 2 bases; unmatched junction nucleotides: 5. CDR1 and CDR2 from the germline V gene are SGHRS and YFSETQ. CDR3 length equals 15 residues. Written as DNA, the CDR3 is TGCGCCAGCAGCTTCCCGACAGGGGCTAACACTGAAGCTTTCTTT. Protein: CASSFPTGANTEAFF.

The genes are TRBV7-3 and TRBJ2-3; D is uncertain. Germline V CDR1 and CDR2: SGHTA, FQGTGA. The CDR3 runs 13 residues. V shed 3 bases and J shed 4 bases, with 8 bases lying between them. The DNA of the CDR3 is TGTGCCAGCAGCTTGGGCCTGCCAGATACGCAGTATTTT. The encoded protein is CASSLGLPDTQYF.

The chain recombines TRBV27 with TRBJ2-6; TRBD2 is a possible D gene (7 bases). The CDR3 has 19 amino acids. Germline V lookup: CDR1 MNHEY, CDR2 SMNVEV (reference sequence). Trimming shortened V by 2 bases and J by 1 base, and 18 bases separated the two germline ends. The CDR3 loop reads CASSLIRGALRSGANVLTF. Written as DNA, the CDR3 is TGTGCCAGCAGTTTAATTCGGGGGGCGCTTCGTTCTGGGGCCAACGTCCTGACTTTC.

The chain uses TRBV15 and TRBJ2-5; D is uncertain. Per germline, CDR1 LNHNV and CDR2 YYDKDF (reference sequence). V lost 7 bases and J lost 4, with 19 bases in between. The CDR3 length is 15 residues. The CDR3 DNA follows: TGTGCCACCACCCTAGGAAGTATGGTCGGAGAGACCCAGTACTTC. It is translated as CATTLGSMVGETQYF.

The chain links TRBV30 to TRBJ1-6; no firm D call. CDR1 GTSNPN and CDR2 SVGIG come from the germline V gene (reference sequence). This CDR3 is 15 amino acids long. V lost 0 bases to trimming and J lost 7 bases, with 13 bases between them. The chain's CDR3 is CAWSVSAGRNSPLHF. CDR3 bases: TGTGCCTGGAGTGTGAGTGCCGGCAGGAATTCACCCCTCCACTTT.

This chain connects TRBV11-2 to TRBJ1-1; D is unclear. Trimming removed 5 bases at V and 0 bases at J, with 7 bases between. This CDR3 is 13 amino acids long. The germline gives CDR1 SGHAT, CDR2 FQNNGV. CDR3 amino acids: CASSPSVNTEAFF. The DNA for the CDR3 is TGTGCCAGCAGCCCGTCGGTGAACACTGAAGCTTTCTTT.

The chain couples TRBV9 to TRBJ1-2; D is perhaps TRBD1 (5 bases). The V end lost 3 bases, the J end lost 2 bases, and 17 bases lay between the germline ends. The CDR3 has 16 residues. Germline V gene data show CDR1 as SGDLS and CDR2 as YYNGEE. CDR3 loop: CASSDSRGARNYGYTF. The DNA for the CDR3 is TGTGCCAGCAGCGATAGCCGGGGCGCCAGAAACTATGGCTACACCTTC.

The chain links TRBV28 to TRBJ2-3; D is tentatively TRBD1 or TRBD2 (7 bases each). V was clipped by 4 bases and J by 1 base, with 12 bases between them. The CDR3 length is 15 residues. Germline V gene sequence: CDR1 MDHEN, CDR2 SYDVKM. CDR3 DNA sequence: TGTGCCAGCAGTTCCCCAGGGGGGGGCACAGATACGCAGTATTTT. Protein sequence: CASSSPGGGTDTQYF.

The chain joins TRBV29-1 to TRBJ1-1, with 9 bases fitting TRBD1. This CDR3 region has 15 residues. The ends lost 4 bases at V and 1 base at J; junction bases unmatched: 7. Germline V gene lookup returns CDR1 SQVTM and CDR2 ANQGSEA. CDR3 DNA: TGCAGCGTTGTATCCGGGACAGGGAGGAACACTGAAGCTTTCTTT. Translation gives CSVVSGTGRNTEAFF.

The table lists this clone with a count of one. The chain carries TRBV27 and TRBJ1-5; unclear D gene. This CDR3 spans 16 amino acids. In germline, CDR1 is MNHEY, CDR2 SMNVEV (reference sequence). Trimming removed 3 bases at V and 2 bases at J, with 14 bases between. In DNA form, the CDR3 reads TGTGCCAGCAGTTTTTCCCAACGGGCAGGCAATCAGCCCCAGCATTTT. Its protein is CASSFSQRAGNQPQHF.

On this clone itself: The same CDR3 is also encoded by other DNA sequences in this sample. The gene calls are TRBV28 and TRBJ2-7, with no clear D. The CDR3 is 11 amino acids. Trimming cost V 5 bases and J 4 bases, with 6 bases left between them. From germline, CDR1 is MDHEN and CDR2 SYDVKM. The CDR3 DNA reads TGTGCCAGCAGTCTGAGATACGAGCAGTACTTC. Protein product: CASSLRYEQYF.

The chain employs TRBV2 and TRBJ2-7, with 10 bases matching TRBD2. With 3 bases clipped from V and 4 bases from J, the junction kept 9 bases outside the gene matches. This CDR3 comprises 16 residues. CDR1 SNHLY and CDR2 FYNNEI come from the germline V gene. This CDR3 reads CASSERWASGRYEQYF. The CDR3 DNA follows: TGTGCCAGCAGTGAGAGATGGGCTAGCGGGAGATACGAGCAGTACTTC. The full variable domain, with the rest looked up from reference TRBV2 and TRBJ2-7, is EPEVTQTPSHQVTQMGQEVILRCVPISNHLYFYWYRQILGQKVEFLVSFYNNEISEKSEIFDDQFSVERPDGSNFTLKIRSTKLEDSAMYFCASSERWASGRYEQYFGPGTRLTVT.

V and J are TRBV9 and TRBJ2-5; the D gene could be TRBD1 or TRBD2 (6 bases each). Trimming pared 0 bases from V and 5 bases from J, leaving 14 bases between. This CDR3 has 15 amino acids. In germline, CDR1 is SGDLS, CDR2 YYNGEE. The chain's CDR3 is CASSVAGASGETQYF. Here the CDR3 DNA reads TGTGCCAGCAGCGTAGCGGGGGCATCGGGGGAGACCCAGTACTTC.

The V call is TRBV10-3, the J call TRBJ2-1; D uncertain. Germline values: CDR1 ENHRY, CDR2 SYGVKD. Trimming left V 3 bases short and J 1 base short, with 7 bases between. The CDR3 has 14 residues. CDR3 protein: CAISDRFSYNEQFF. CDR3 in DNA: TGTGCCATCAGTGACAGGTTTTCCTACAATGAGCAGTTCTTC.

The V and J genes are TRBV3-1 (or the pseudogene TRBV3-2) and TRBJ2-2; no firm D call. Germline V gene data show CDR1 as LGHDT and CDR2 as YNNKEL (reference sequence). This CDR3 has 14 residues. V was clipped by 0 bases and J by 6 bases, with 8 bases between them. The CDR3: CASSQDSHAGELFF. Here the CDR3 DNA reads TGTGCCAGCAGCCAAGATTCTCACGCCGGGGAGCTGTTTTTT.

The V call is TRBV3-1 (or the pseudogene TRBV3-2), the J call TRBJ1-6; D gene uncertain. CDR3 size: 14 residues. Trimming left V 0 bases short and J 10 bases short, with 10 bases between. The germline gives CDR1 LGHDT, CDR2 YNNKEL (reference sequence). The CDR3: CASSQDQFGSPLHF. In nucleotides, the CDR3 is TGTGCCAGCAGCCAAGACCAGTTCGGATCACCCCTCCACTTT.

The chain links TRBV27 to TRBJ1-2; 8 nucleotides align to TRBD1. V shed 0 bases, J shed 4 bases, and the junction held 4 bases outside the gene matches. The CDR3 spans 15 residues. Germline CDR1 and CDR2: MNHEY and SMNVEV (reference sequence). As DNA, the CDR3 is TGTGCCAGCAGTTTATCACCAGGGGGCTTCTATGGCTACACCTTC. This encodes CASSLSPGGFYGYTF.

The table lists this clone with a few counts. The chain recombines TRBV9 with TRBJ1-1; D remains ambiguous. With 3 bases removed from V and 5 bases from J, the gap between germline ends came to 11 bases. This CDR3 has 13 amino acids. Germline V gives CDR1 SGDLS, CDR2 YYNGEE. Here the CDR3 reads CASSAAGKTEAFF. Written as DNA, the CDR3 is TGTGCCAGCAGCGCGGCCGGGAAGACTGAAGCTTTCTTT.

This clone was observed a handful of times. The chain recombines TRBV7-9 with TRBJ2-1; possible D gene TRBD2, 5 bases. V lost 0 bases, J lost 8 bases, and 5 bases lay in between. Germline loops: CDR1 SEHNR, CDR2 FQNEAQ (reference sequence). The CDR3 is made up of 12 amino acids. CDR3 in amino acids: CASSLAADEQFF. CDR3 coding DNA: TGTGCCAGCAGCTTAGCAGCGGATGAGCAGTTCTTC. The whole variable domain, remainder taken from reference TRBV7-9 and TRBJ2-1, is DTGVSQNPRHKITKRGQNVTFRCDPISEHNRLYWYRQTLGQGPEFLTYFQNEAQLEKSRLLSDRFSAERPKGSFSTLEIQRTEQGDSAMYLCASSLAADEQFFGPGTRLTVL.

The chain combines TRBV6-5 with TRBJ1-1; D gene ambiguous. Germline V gene data show CDR1 as MNHEY and CDR2 as SVGAGI. CDR3 length equals 12 residues. With 6 bases removed from V and 7 bases from J, the gap between germline ends came to 12 bases. The CDR3 loop reads CASSLGPVEAFF. CDR3 nucleotide sequence: TGTGCCAGCAGCCTAGGCCCAGTTGAAGCTTTCTTT.

The chain recombines TRBV19 with TRBJ1-1; TRBD1 matches 7 bases. The V segment lost 6 bases and the J segment 1 base; nucleotides outside the gene matches: 5. The CDR3 is 14 residues long. Germline V CDR1 and CDR2: LNHDA, SQIVND (reference sequence). The CDR3 DNA reads TGTGCCAGTAGGACCGGGACAGCGAACACTGAAGCTTTCTTT. This encodes CASRTGTANTEAFF.

The rearrangement joins TRBV12-5 to TRBJ1-1, with D possibly being TRBD1 (5 bases). The CDR3 spans 13 residues. V lost 4 bases to trimming and J lost 4 bases, with 10 bases between them. The V gene's germline CDR1 is LGHNT and CDR2 FRNRAP. The CDR3 region has the DNA TGTGCTAGTGGTTCTTTAGACAGCACTGAAGCTTTCTTT. It encodes CASGSLDSTEAFF.